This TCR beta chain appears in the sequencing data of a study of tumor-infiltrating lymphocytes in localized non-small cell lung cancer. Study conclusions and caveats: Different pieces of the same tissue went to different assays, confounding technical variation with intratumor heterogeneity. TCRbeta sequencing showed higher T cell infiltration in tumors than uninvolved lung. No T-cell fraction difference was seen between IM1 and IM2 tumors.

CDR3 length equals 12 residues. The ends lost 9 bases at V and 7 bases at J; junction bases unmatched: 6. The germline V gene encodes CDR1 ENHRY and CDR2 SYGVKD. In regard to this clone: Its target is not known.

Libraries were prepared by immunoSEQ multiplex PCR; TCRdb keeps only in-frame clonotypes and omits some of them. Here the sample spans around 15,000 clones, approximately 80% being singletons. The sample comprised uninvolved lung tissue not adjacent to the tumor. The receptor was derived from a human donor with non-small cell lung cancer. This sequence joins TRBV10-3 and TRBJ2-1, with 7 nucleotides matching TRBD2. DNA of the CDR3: TGTGCCATAGCCGGGACTAATAATGAGCAGTTCTTC. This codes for CAIAGTNNEQFF.